This is a list of T cell receptor beta chains from one sample in a study of blood T cell repertoires in COVID-19. Method: immunoSEQ multiplex PCR; TCRdb's copy keeps in-frame clones and lacks some. The repertoire has around 100,000 clones, around 86% of them found once; the top ten carry 4.5% to 5.5%. The specimen was peripheral blood. The source of these receptors is a woman older than 75 with acute or convalescent COVID-19. Each CDR3 is given with its conserved first and last residue. The order of the fields is D gene, clone size, V gene, J gene, CDR3 protein, CDR3 DNA. A D gene is named only where the DNA matches it firmly. Rows give clone size only sometimes, using once, few, many, or a class for an expanded clone.

>TRBD1|few|TRBV4-3|TRBJ1-2
CASSQLTGGFYGYTF
TGCGCCAGCAGCCAACTGACAGGGGGGTTCTATGGCTACACCTTC
>TRBD1|-|TRBV2|TRBJ1-6
CASSDEGTGSSPLHF
TGTGCCAGCAGTGACGAGGGGACAGGGAGTTCACCCCTCCACTTT
>-|-|TRBV30|TRBJ1-6
CAWSAPTGNPYSPLHF
TGTGCCTGGAGTGCCCCTACAGGGAATCCCTATTCACCCCTCCACTTT
>-|-|TRBV19|TRBJ1-1
CASSIARNTEAFF
TGTGCCAGTAGTATAGCGAGGAACACTGAAGCTTTCTTT
>TRBD1|-|TRBV4-1|TRBJ1-2
CASSREDRASYGYTF
TGCGCCAGCAGCCGAGAAGACAGGGCCTCTTATGGCTACACCTTC
>TRBD1|-|TRBV23-1|TRBJ1-5
CASSHTGGSTSNQPQHF
TGCGCCAGCAGTCATACAGGGGGCTCGACAAGCAATCAGCCCCAGCATTTT
>-|-|TRBV4-3|TRBJ2-3
CASSQDGALGDTQYF
TGCGCCAGCAGCCAAGATGGGGCCCTCGGAGATACGCAGTATTTT
>TRBD1|-|TRBV7-9|TRBJ2-1
CASSLRETGHYNEQFF
TGTGCCAGCAGCTTAAGGGAGACAGGGCATTACAATGAGCAGTTCTTC
>TRBD2|-|TRBV7-8|TRBJ2-7
CASTPGGGRGSYEQYF
TGTGCCAGCACCCCCGGGGGCGGGAGGGGTTCCTACGAGCAGTACTTC
>TRBD2|-|TRBV19|TRBJ2-3
CASSGLAGGPTDTQYF
TGTGCCAGTAGTGGACTAGCGGGAGGGCCTACAGATACGCAGTATTTT
>-|few|TRBV2|TRBJ2-5
CASGGGTQETQYF
TGTGCCAGCGGGGGAGGAACGCAAGAGACCCAGTACTTC
>-|-|TRBV6-5|TRBJ1-2
CASSYDRKPISGYTF
TGTGCCAGCAGTTACGACAGAAAACCTATCTCTGGCTACACCTTC
>-|-|TRBV7-9|TRBJ1-3
CASSLFPSLGSTGNTIYF
TGTGCCAGCAGCTTATTCCCTTCGTTGGGCTCCACTGGAAACACCATATATTTT
>TRBD2|-|TRBV14|TRBJ2-1
CASSQESSGWGNEQFF
TGTGCCAGCAGCCAAGAAAGTAGCGGGTGGGGCAATGAGCAGTTCTTC
>-|-|TRBV19|TRBJ2-6
CATGYPPGANVLTF
TGTGCCACCGGGTACCCTCCTGGGGCCAACGTCCTGACTTTC
>-|-|TRBV7-8|TRBJ2-7
CASSLGGGRGDEQYF
TGTGCCAGCAGCTTAGGGGGGGGCCGGGGAGACGAGCAGTACTTC
>TRBD2|-|TRBV5-1|TRBJ2-1
CASSSSGRGNNEQFF
TGCGCCAGCAGCTCTAGCGGGAGGGGGAACAATGAGCAGTTCTTC
>TRBD1|-|TRBV2|TRBJ1-3
CASRGQGGNTIYF
TGTGCCAGCAGGGGACAGGGAGGAAACACCATATATTTT
>-|once|TRBV6-5|TRBJ1-1
CASSYRGRHEAFF
TGTGCCAGCAGTTATAGGGGTCGACATGAAGCTTTCTTT
>-|-|TRBV6-2/TRBV6-3|TRBJ1-1
CASSWTPRTEAFF
TGTGCCAGCAGTTGGACTCCGAGAACTGAAGCTTTCTTT
>-|once|TRBV4-2|TRBJ1-3
CASSQNTNFVSGNTIYF
TGTGCCAGCAGCCAGAATACAAATTTTGTCTCTGGAAACACCATATATTTT
>TRBD2|-|TRBV9|TRBJ2-1
CASSVVGTISYNEQFF
TGTGCCAGCAGCGTAGTGGGGACTATTTCCTACAATGAGCAGTTCTTC
>TRBD1|-|TRBV9|TRBJ2-7
CASSVGDSGTYEQYF
TGTGCCAGCAGCGTAGGGGACAGCGGTACCTACGAGCAGTACTTC
>TRBD1|-|TRBV19|TRBJ1-4
CASRSGQGRATNEKLFF
TGTGCCAGTAGAAGCGGACAGGGGCGAGCAACTAATGAAAAACTGTTTTTT
>-|-|TRBV7-2|TRBJ1-2
CASSPSTEIYGYTF
TGTGCCAGCAGCCCTTCGACAGAGATCTATGGCTACACCTTC
>TRBD2|-|TRBV6-2/TRBV6-3|TRBJ2-7
CASSREGPFQYF
TGTGCCAGCAGCAGGGAGGGCCCGTTTCAATACTTC
>TRBD1|-|TRBV29-1|TRBJ1-2
CTVTQGGQGNYGYTF
TGCACCGTAACCCAGGGGGGACAGGGTAACTATGGCTACACCTTC
>TRBD1|-|TRBV30|TRBJ2-7
CAWSGQGVHEQYF
TGTGCCTGGAGTGGACAGGGAGTCCACGAGCAGTACTTC
>TRBD2|-|TRBV4-2|TRBJ2-1
CASSQPSGGYNEQFF
TGTGCCAGCAGCCAACCTAGCGGGGGATACAATGAGCAGTTCTTC
>-|few|TRBV10-2|TRBJ2-3
CASMGRQVGTDTQYF
TGCGCCAGCATGGGGCGGCAGGTTGGCACAGATACGCAGTATTTT
>TRBD2|few|TRBV27|TRBJ2-7
CASSLLSLAGGPEEQYF
TGTGCCAGCAGTCTATTGTCCTTAGCGGGAGGGCCGGAGGAGCAGTACTTC
>TRBD1|-|TRBV11-2|TRBJ1-3
CASSFGDRGAGNTIYF
TGTGCCAGCAGCTTCGGGGACAGAGGTGCTGGAAACACCATATATTTT
>TRBD1|-|TRBV11-2|TRBJ1-6
CASREIQGPYNSPLHF
TGTGCCAGCAGGGAAATACAGGGGCCCTATAATTCACCCCTCCACTTT
>-|-|TRBV30|TRBJ2-3
CALERVADTQYF
TGTGCCCTGGAGAGGGTTGCAGATACGCAGTATTTT
>TRBD1|-|TRBV4-3|TRBJ1-2
CASSLTRGQGYTF
TGCGCCAGCAGCCTCACCAGGGGGCAAGGCTACACCTTC
>-|-|TRBV2|TRBJ2-3
CASSGLAPTDTQYF
TGTGCCAGCAGTGGTCTAGCCCCCACAGATACGCAGTATTTT
>TRBD1|-|TRBV4-3|TRBJ2-7
CASSHYRTTGEPYEQYF
TGCGCCAGCAGCCACTACCGGACGACAGGGGAACCCTACGAGCAGTACTTC
>TRBD1|-|TRBV5-6|TRBJ1-1
CASSLTGGTEAFF
TGTGCCAGCAGCTTGACAGGGGGGACTGAAGCTTTCTTT
>TRBD2|-|TRBV18|TRBJ2-1
CASSGLAGVNEQFF
TGTGCCAGCTCAGGACTAGCGGGAGTCAATGAGCAGTTCTTC
>-|-|TRBV9|TRBJ1-2
CASSDLGTANIYGYTF
TGTGCCAGCTCCGACCTAGGCACCGCGAATATCTATGGCTACACCTTC
>-|-|TRBV4-3|TRBJ2-3
CASSLDSGASTDTQYF
TGCGCCAGCAGCCTGGATAGCGGTGCTAGCACAGATACGCAGTATTTT
>TRBD1|-|TRBV5-1|TRBJ2-7
CASSTGTGNEQYF
TGCGCCAGCAGCACCGGGACAGGGAATGAGCAGTACTTC
>TRBD1|-|TRBV6-1|TRBJ1-2
CASSERGTASYGYTF
TGTGCCAGCAGTGAGAGGGGGACAGCGAGCTATGGCTACACCTTC
>TRBD1|few|TRBV5-1|TRBJ1-2
CASSFSDRVYGYTF
TGCGCCAGCAGCTTTTCCGACAGGGTCTATGGCTACACCTTC
>TRBD1|-|TRBV11-1|TRBJ2-7
CASSTDRGDEQYF
TGTGCCAGCAGCACGGACAGGGGAGACGAGCAGTACTTC
>TRBD2|once|TRBV5-1|TRBJ2-2
CASSLLAGANTGELFF
TGCGCCAGCAGCTTGCTGGCGGGAGCGAACACCGGGGAGCTGTTTTTT